This entry lists 14 T cell receptor beta chains sequenced from one sample in a study of T cells in Graves' hyperthyroidism and ophthalmopathy. Researchers amplified the TCR beta CDR3 regions from RNA transcripts. The HTBI primer set served for first-round RT-PCR of the TCR CDR3. Each CDR3 protein is one row after TCRdb ran MiXCR on the multiplex PCR reads. This table holds 650,000 to 800,000 distinct CDR3 sequences, just under 45% found once. The sequencing sample was made of peripheral blood or thyroid tissue (not recorded which). The receptors derive from an adult man with Graves' disease, either hyperthyroidism or ophthalmopathy (not recorded which).

This rearrangement joins TRBV24-1 to TRBJ1-6; possible D gene TRBD1, 5 bases. The CDR3 loop spans 13 amino acids. CDR1 is KGHDR, CDR2 SFDVKD, per germline. V lost 4 bases to trimming and J lost 13 bases, with 13 bases between them. The CDR3 sequence: CATSEAPRDPLHF. CDR3 coding DNA: TGTGCCACCAGTGAAGCACCAAGGGACCCCCTCCACTTT.

This clonotype was recorded a few times. The J gene is TRBJ2-5, the V gene TRBV20-1; D is perhaps TRBD2 (6 bases). The CDR3 contains 15 residues. CDR1 and CDR2 from the germline V gene are DFQATT and SNEGSKA (reference sequence). V lost 3 bases to trimming and J lost 4 bases, with 18 bases between them. The CDR3 loop is CSASLSAGPLETQYF. CDR3 DNA sequence: TGCAGTGCTAGCCTCTCTGCGGGGCCCCTAGAGACCCAGTACTTC.

The chain uses TRBV2 and TRBJ2-7, with 11 bases fitting TRBD1. The germline V gene has CDR1 SNHLY and CDR2 FYNNEI. With V trimmed by 5 bases and J by 6 bases, 6 bases remained unmatched. This CDR3 has 14 residues. The CDR3 loop reads CASSPGQGASEQYF. The DNA for the CDR3 is TGTGCCAGCAGTCCTGGACAGGGGGCTTCCGAGCAGTACTTC.

The V gene is TRBV2, the J gene TRBJ1-5; D gene unclear. Per germline, CDR1 SNHLY and CDR2 FYNNEI. This CDR3 is 14 amino acids long. The V end lost 7 bases, the J end lost 3 bases, and 13 bases lay between the germline ends. The CDR3 here is CASTAYGLNQPQHF. CDR3 DNA sequence: TGTGCCAGCACTGCGTACGGGCTCAATCAGCCCCAGCATTTT.

This clonotype was seen repeatedly, ten times or more. The chain combines TRBV10-3 with TRBJ2-7, with TRBD2 identical over 12 bases. V lost 6 bases, J lost 3 bases, and 6 bases stayed unmatched. The germline CDR1 and CDR2 sequences are ENHRY and SYGVKD. The CDR3 has 15 residues. The CDR3 DNA follows: TGTGCCATCAGAGAGACTAGCGGGAGTGGCTACGAGCAGTACTTC. Translation gives CAIRETSGSGYEQYF.

The rearrangement uses TRBV6-6 and TRBJ2-7; D is uncertain. CDR3 size: 15 residues. CDR1 MNHNY and CDR2 SVGAGI come from the germline V gene (reference sequence). The V end was cut by 4 bases, the J end by 1 base, with 14 bases between. The CDR3 DNA follows: TGTGCCAGCAGTTTCGCGGACCCAGCATCCTACGAGCAGTACTTC. It translates to CASSFADPASYEQYF.

The rearrangement joins TRBV5-4 to TRBJ1-1; D possibly corresponds to TRBD1 (5 bases). The CDR3 is 14 residues long. V was cut by 1 base and J by 7 bases, with 14 bases left in between. Germline-derived CDR1 and CDR2 are SGHNT and YYREEE (reference sequence). The CDR3 protein is CASSLTGGGNEAFF. CDR3 bases: TGTGCCAGCAGCTTGACGGGGGGAGGCAATGAAGCTTTCTTT.

The chain uses TRBV7-9 and TRBJ1-5; D remains unclear. Trimming cost V 4 bases and J 2 bases, with 9 bases left between them. The CDR3 is 14 amino acids. From germline, CDR1 is SEHNR and CDR2 FQNEAQ (reference sequence). The CDR3 sequence: CASSSKAGNQPQHF. The CDR3 bases are TGTGCCAGCAGCTCGAAGGCGGGCAATCAGCCCCAGCATTTT.

This clonotype came up a few times. The chain recombines TRBV10-3 with TRBJ2-7; D is possibly TRBD1 (6 bases). This CDR3 spans 13 amino acids. V shed 10 bases and J shed 6 bases, with 19 bases lying between them. CDR1 is ENHRY, CDR2 SYGVKD, per germline. The CDR3 protein is CASSYTGNGEQYF. In DNA, the CDR3 is TGTGCCAGCAGCTATACAGGGAACGGCGAGCAGTACTTC.

The genes are TRBV7-8 and TRBJ1-5; 9 nucleotides align to TRBD1. The CDR3 contains 16 residues. CDR1 and CDR2 (germline): SGHVS, FQNEAQ. With V trimmed by 5 bases and J by 2 bases, 7 bases remained unmatched. CDR3 in amino acids: CASSTGTGKRNQPQHF. CDR3 nucleotides: TGTGCCAGCAGCACCGGGACAGGGAAGCGCAATCAGCCCCAGCATTTT.

Note on this clonotype: With a much larger clone just one base away, this may be a read error. The V call is TRBV7-2, the J call TRBJ2-2; D not certain. Looked up from germline, CDR1 is SGHTA and CDR2 is FQGNSA. The CDR3 loop spans 12 amino acids. The CDR3 DNA sequence: TGTGTCAGCAGCGTGACCACCGGGGAGCTGTTTTTT. Translating gives CVSSVTTGELFF.

The chain links TRBV25-1 to TRBJ1-2; TRBD1 might be the D (5 bases). V was pared by 8 bases and J by 3 bases, with 16 bases between. Germline loops: CDR1 MGHDK, CDR2 SYGVNS. CDR3 length equals 14 residues. The CDR3 spells CASPARVGDYGYTF. As DNA, the CDR3 is TGTGCCAGCCCCGCCAGGGTGGGGGACTATGGCTACACCTTC.

This clonotype was counted between two and nine times. As DNA, the CDR3 is TGCAGCGACCTAGGACAGGGAGATGGCTACACCTTC. It yields the protein CSDLGQGDGYTF. The chain links TRBV29-1 to TRBJ1-2; 8 bases are a match to TRBD1. CDR3 length equals 12 residues. With 7 bases clipped from V and 6 bases from J, the junction kept 7 bases outside the gene matches. Germline V gene sequence: CDR1 SQVTM, CDR2 ANQGSEA.

The genes are TRBV10-3 and TRBJ2-7; tentative D call: TRBD2 (5 bases). Trimming removed 4 bases at V and 4 bases at J, with 11 bases between. The CDR3 covers 13 residues. Germline V gene data show CDR1 as ENHRY and CDR2 as SYGVKD. The CDR3 region has the DNA TGTGCCATCAGTGCCACTAGGGAGTACGAGCAGTACTTC. The encoded protein is CAISATREYEQYF.